This is a list of T cell receptor beta chains from one sample in a study of shared clonotypes between healthy human individuals. Data came from immunoSEQ multiplex PCR; TCRdb stores just in-frame clones and leaves some out. In the table there are some 1.5 million clones, around 98% of which are singletons. Sequences were obtained from naive CD4+ T cells sorted from blood. All receptors derive from a man aged 25 to 40 in good health. CDR3s include the opening cysteine and the closing phenylalanine or tryptophan. Fields, in order: V gene, J gene, D gene, clone size, CDR3 protein, CDR3 DNA. D genes are given only for firm matches. Size is stated for part of the rows, as once, few or many counts, or as a class when the clone is expanded.

>TRBV4-1|TRBJ1-2|TRBD1|.
CASSQVLTGGFDGYTF
TGCGCCAGCAGCCAAGTCTTGACAGGGGGCTTCGATGGCTACACCTTC
>TRBV19|TRBJ2-5|TRBD1|.
CASSMGQVVEETQYF
TGTGCCAGTAGTATGGGACAGGTAGTTGAAGAGACCCAGTACTTC
>TRBV13|TRBJ2-3|.|.
CASSLGRTVDTQYF
TGTGCCAGCAGCTTAGGCCGAACGGTGGATACGCAGTATTTT
>TRBV27|TRBJ2-3|TRBD1|.
CASSRDRGTDTQYF
TGTGCCAGCAGTCGGGACAGGGGAACAGATACGCAGTATTTT
>TRBV18|TRBJ1-5|TRBD1|.
CASSPSGTGGRVGNQPQHF
TGTGCCAGCTCACCGTCCGGGACAGGGGGCAGGGTTGGCAATCAGCCCCAGCATTTT
>TRBV15|TRBJ2-5|.|.
CATSIRTGTIETQYF
TGTGCCACCAGCATACGGACAGGGACTATAGAGACCCAGTACTTC
>TRBV5-5|TRBJ2-2|.|.
CASSLDPRHTGELFF
TGTGCCAGCAGCTTGGATCCCAGACACACCGGGGAGCTGTTTTTT
>TRBV7-2|TRBJ1-3|.|.
CASSPPNGNTIYF
TGTGCCAGCAGCCCCCCGAATGGAAACACCATATATTTT
>TRBV2|TRBJ2-3|TRBD2|.
CASSANSGSTPDTQYF
TGTGCCAGCAGTGCAAATAGCGGGTCTACTCCAGATACGCAGTATTTT
>TRBV5-1|TRBJ2-7|TRBD2|.
CASSLGLRGAEQYF
TGCGCCAGCAGCTTGGGGCTGCGGGGGGCCGAGCAGTACTTC
>TRBV7-9|TRBJ1-2|.|.
CASSLDYRVDYGYTF
TGTGCCAGCAGCTTAGATTACAGGGTGGACTATGGCTACACCTTC
>TRBV10-3|TRBJ2-3|.|.
CAISPSTDTQYF
TGTGCCATCTCCCCTAGCACAGATACGCAGTATTTT
>TRBV28|TRBJ1-5|.|.
CASSLVGQPQHF
TGTGCCAGCAGTTTAGTCGGTCAGCCCCAGCATTTT
>TRBV5-1|TRBJ2-7|TRBD1|.
CASSLFGQVQREQYF
TGCGCCAGCAGCTTGTTCGGACAGGTTCAGCGGGAGCAGTACTTC
>TRBV10-2|TRBJ2-7|.|.
CASSESATPRGYEQYF
TGCGCCAGCAGTGAGTCGGCAACCCCGAGGGGCTACGAGCAGTACTTC
>TRBV4-3|TRBJ2-7|.|.
CASSQDYRDNEQYF
TGCGCCAGCAGCCAAGATTACAGGGACAACGAGCAGTACTTC
>TRBV18|TRBJ2-1|TRBD2|.
CASSPETSGIEQFF
TGTGCCAGCTCACCAGAGACTAGCGGGATTGAGCAGTTCTTC
>TRBV7-8|TRBJ2-7|.|.
CASSRRGVSSRTYEQYF
TGTGCCAGCAGCCGGAGGGGGGTTTCGTCTCGTACCTACGAGCAGTACTTC
>TRBV10-2|TRBJ2-1|.|.
CASSESRGGAYNEQFF
TGCGCCAGCAGTGAGTCGAGAGGGGGAGCATACAATGAGCAGTTCTTC
>TRBV5-5|TRBJ2-7|TRBD1|.
CASSLSGTGASYEQYF
TGTGCCAGCAGCTTGAGCGGGACAGGGGCGTCCTACGAGCAGTACTTC
>TRBV28|TRBJ2-1|TRBD2|.
CASRPSGPLKQFF
TGTGCCAGCAGACCTAGCGGTCCGCTTAAGCAGTTCTTC
>TRBV14|TRBJ1-1|.|.
CASSSQGMKAFF
TGTGCCAGCAGCTCCCAGGGAATGAAGGCTTTCTTT
>TRBV11-2|TRBJ2-3|.|.
CASSSLRNNTQYF
TGTGCCAGCAGCTCCCTTCGGAATAATACGCAGTATTTT
>TRBV19|TRBJ2-7|.|.
CASSTDTGYEQYF
TGTGCCAGTAGTACCGATACGGGCTACGAGCAGTACTTC
>TRBV6-5|TRBJ2-3|TRBD2|.
CASSYSPGGTDTQYF
TGTGCCAGCAGTTACTCCCCGGGAGGAACAGATACGCAGTATTTT
>TRBV30|TRBJ2-3|TRBD1|.
CAWSAGQGSTDTQYF
TGTGCCTGGAGTGCGGGACAGGGAAGTACAGATACGCAGTATTTT
>TRBV5-4|TRBJ2-5|.|.
CASSALKGDGETQYF
TGTGCCAGCAGCGCCCTAAAGGGGGATGGAGAGACCCAGTACTTC
>TRBV28|TRBJ2-2|.|few
CASSPRVSGELFF
TGTGCCAGCAGCCCGAGGGTATCCGGGGAGCTGTTTTTT
>TRBV28|TRBJ2-2|.|.
CASSLFFPNTGELFF
TGTGCCAGCAGTTTATTTTTTCCGAACACCGGGGAGCTGTTTTTT
>TRBV5-1|TRBJ2-1|.|.
CASSSGLRIPGRGEQFF
TGCGCCAGCAGCTCGGGACTTCGGATCCCTGGACGCGGTGAGCAGTTCTTC
>TRBV5-4|TRBJ2-1|.|.
CASSLGSLGEVRDEQFF
TGTGCCAGCAGCTTGGGGTCTTTGGGGGAGGTCAGAGATGAGCAGTTCTTC
>TRBV6-1|TRBJ1-2|.|.
CASSRTAYGYTF
TGTGCCAGCAGCCGGACAGCATATGGCTACACCTTC
>TRBV18|TRBJ2-3|.|.
CASSPLGAASTDTQYF
TGTGCCAGCTCACCCCTTGGCGCAGCTAGCACAGATACGCAGTATTTT
>TRBV9|TRBJ2-7|TRBD1|.
CASSVDRGYEQYF
TGTGCCAGCAGCGTAGACAGGGGCTACGAGCAGTACTTC
>TRBV7-9|TRBJ1-4|.|.
CASSLGVGFATNEKLFF
TGTGCCAGCAGCTTAGGGGTGGGATTCGCAACTAATGAAAAACTGTTTTTT
>TRBV27|TRBJ1-5|TRBD1|.
CASSLFVSRTGPQPQHF
TGTGCCAGCAGTTTATTTGTGTCGCGGACAGGGCCTCAGCCCCAGCATTTT
>TRBV18|TRBJ1-1|.|.
CASSPPGQNTEAFF
TGTGCCAGCTCACCCCCAGGGCAGAACACTGAAGCTTTCTTT
>TRBV27|TRBJ2-1|.|once
CASSLFRVGGINEQFF
TGTGCCAGCAGTTTATTTCGGGTAGGAGGGATCAATGAGCAGTTCTTC
>TRBV5-8|TRBJ2-1|.|.
CASSLGQGRNEQFF
TGTGCCAGCAGCTTGGGGCAGGGTAGGAATGAGCAGTTCTTC
>TRBV6-5|TRBJ2-1|.|.
CASSPRQTVIDEQFF
TGTGCCAGCAGTCCGAGACAGACGGTGATCGATGAGCAGTTCTTC
>TRBV27|TRBJ2-7|TRBD2|.
CASSLRTGTSEITGYEQYF
TGTGCCAGCAGTTTAAGAACCGGGACTAGCGAGATTACCGGTTACGAGCAGTACTTC
>TRBV7-3|TRBJ1-3|.|.
CASSFRTVGNTIYF
TGTGCCAGCAGCTTTAGAACAGTTGGAAACACCATATATTTT
>TRBV7-9|TRBJ1-4|.|.
CASSFTGGEEKLFF
TGTGCCAGCAGCTTCACGGGCGGGGAGGAAAAACTGTTTTTT
>TRBV19|TRBJ2-2|TRBD2|.
CASSLWDYNKLNTGELFF
TGTGCCAGTAGTCTATGGGACTATAATAAACTGAACACCGGGGAGCTGTTTTTT
>TRBV6-1|TRBJ2-1|.|.
CASSEAFLNEQFF
TGTGCCAGCAGTGAAGCCTTTTTGAATGAGCAGTTCTTC
>TRBV7-2|TRBJ2-1|TRBD2|.
CASSSRPGLAGRPGNEQFF
TGTGCCAGCAGCTCCCGGCCAGGACTAGCGGGACGGCCGGGTAATGAGCAGTTCTTC